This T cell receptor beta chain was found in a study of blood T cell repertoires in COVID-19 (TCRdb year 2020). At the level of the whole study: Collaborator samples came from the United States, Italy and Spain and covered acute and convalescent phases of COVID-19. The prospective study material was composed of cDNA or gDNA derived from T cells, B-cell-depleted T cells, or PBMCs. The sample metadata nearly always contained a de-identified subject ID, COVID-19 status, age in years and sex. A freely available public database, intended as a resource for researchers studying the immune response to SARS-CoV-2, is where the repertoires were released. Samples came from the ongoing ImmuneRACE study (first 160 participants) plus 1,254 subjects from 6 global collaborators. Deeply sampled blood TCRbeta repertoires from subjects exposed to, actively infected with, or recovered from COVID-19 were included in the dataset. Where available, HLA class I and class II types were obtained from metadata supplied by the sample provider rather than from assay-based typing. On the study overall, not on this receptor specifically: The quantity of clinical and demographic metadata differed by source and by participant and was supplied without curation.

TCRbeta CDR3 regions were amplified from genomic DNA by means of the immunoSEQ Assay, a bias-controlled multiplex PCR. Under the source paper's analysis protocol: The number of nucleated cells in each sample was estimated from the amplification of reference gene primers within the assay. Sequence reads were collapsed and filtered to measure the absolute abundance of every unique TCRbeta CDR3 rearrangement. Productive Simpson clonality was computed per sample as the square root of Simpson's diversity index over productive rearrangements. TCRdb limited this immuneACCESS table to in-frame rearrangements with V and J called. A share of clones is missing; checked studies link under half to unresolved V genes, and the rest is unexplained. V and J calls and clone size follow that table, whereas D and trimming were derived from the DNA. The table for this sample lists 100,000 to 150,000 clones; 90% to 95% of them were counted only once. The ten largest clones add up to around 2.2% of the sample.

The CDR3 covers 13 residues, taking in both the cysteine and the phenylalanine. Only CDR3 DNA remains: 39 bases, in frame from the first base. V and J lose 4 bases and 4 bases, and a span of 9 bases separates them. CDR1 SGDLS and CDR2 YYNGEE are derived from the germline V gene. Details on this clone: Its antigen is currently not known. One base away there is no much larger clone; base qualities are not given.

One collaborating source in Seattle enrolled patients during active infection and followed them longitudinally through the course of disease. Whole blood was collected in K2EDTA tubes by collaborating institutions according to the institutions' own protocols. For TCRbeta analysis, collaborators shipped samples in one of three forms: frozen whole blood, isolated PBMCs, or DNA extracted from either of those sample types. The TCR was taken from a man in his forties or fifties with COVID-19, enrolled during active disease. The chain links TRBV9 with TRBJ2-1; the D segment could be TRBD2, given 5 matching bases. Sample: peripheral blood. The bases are TGTGCCAGCAGCCGCCCGGGATACAATGAGCAGTTCTTC. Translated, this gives CASSRPGYNEQFF.